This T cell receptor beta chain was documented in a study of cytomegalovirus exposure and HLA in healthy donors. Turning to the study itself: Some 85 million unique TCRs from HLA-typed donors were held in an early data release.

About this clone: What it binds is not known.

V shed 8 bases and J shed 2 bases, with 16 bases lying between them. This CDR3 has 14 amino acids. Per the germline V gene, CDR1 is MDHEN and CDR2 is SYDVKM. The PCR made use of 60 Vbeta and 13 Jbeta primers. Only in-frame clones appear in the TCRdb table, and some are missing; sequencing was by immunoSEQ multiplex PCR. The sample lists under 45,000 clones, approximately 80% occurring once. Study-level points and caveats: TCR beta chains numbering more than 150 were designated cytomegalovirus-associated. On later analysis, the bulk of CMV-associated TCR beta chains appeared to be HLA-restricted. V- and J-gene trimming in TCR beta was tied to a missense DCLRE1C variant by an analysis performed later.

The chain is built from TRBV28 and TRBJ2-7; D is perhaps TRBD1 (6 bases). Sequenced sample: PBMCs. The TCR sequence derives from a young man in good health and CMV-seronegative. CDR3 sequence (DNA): TGTGCCAGCTCGGTAGGGGGAATTGCCTACGAGCAGTACTTC. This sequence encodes CASSVGGIAYEQYF.